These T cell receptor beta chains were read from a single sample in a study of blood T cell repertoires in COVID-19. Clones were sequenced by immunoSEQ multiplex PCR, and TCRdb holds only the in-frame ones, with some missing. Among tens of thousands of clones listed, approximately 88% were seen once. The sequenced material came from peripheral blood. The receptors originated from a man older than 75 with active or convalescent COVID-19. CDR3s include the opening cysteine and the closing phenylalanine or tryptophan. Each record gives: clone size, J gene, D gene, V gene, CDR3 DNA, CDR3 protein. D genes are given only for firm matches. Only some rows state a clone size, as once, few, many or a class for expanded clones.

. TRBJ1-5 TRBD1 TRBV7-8 TGTGCCAGCCGACAGGGGGGCCCCCCGGGGCAGCCCCAGCATTTT CASRQGGPPGQPQHF
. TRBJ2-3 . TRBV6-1 TGTGCCAGCAGTGAAGCAATAGGGGTGCAGTATTTT CASSEAIGVQYF
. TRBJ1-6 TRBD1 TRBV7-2 TGTGCCAGCAGCCCCCGGGACAGCTTCTCACCCCTCCACTTT CASSPRDSFSPLHF
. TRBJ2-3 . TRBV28 TGTGCCAGCAGTTCCGGGAGCAGGGGGTTTCCAGTTGATACGCAGTATTTT CASSSGSRGFPVDTQYF
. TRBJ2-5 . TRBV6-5 TGTGCCAGCAAAAACCGGGAAACGGAGACCCAGTACTTC CASKNRETETQYF
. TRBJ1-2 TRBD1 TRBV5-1 TGCGCCAGCGGTGGGGCAGGGGGCAACCATGGCTACACCTTC CASGGAGGNHGYTF
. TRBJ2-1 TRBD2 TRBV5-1 TGCGCCAGCAGCTGGGGCGGGAGGGACAATGAGCAGTTCTTC CASSWGGRDNEQFF
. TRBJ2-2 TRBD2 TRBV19 TGTGCCAGCCACCCCGGGACTAGCGGGGCCTACACCGGGGAGCTGTTTTTT CASHPGTSGAYTGELFF
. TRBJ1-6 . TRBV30 TGTGCCTCATCCGGACAGAACAATTCACCCCTCCACTTT CASSGQNNSPLHF
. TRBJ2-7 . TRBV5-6 TGTGCCAGCAGCTTGGTCACAGGCTACTACGAGCAGTACTTC CASSLVTGYYEQYF
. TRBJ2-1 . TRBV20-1 TGCAGTGCTAGTGGCGCCTACAATGAGCAGTTCTTC CSASGAYNEQFF
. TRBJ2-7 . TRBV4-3 TGCGCCAGCAGCCAACAGCGTCGGTCCTACGAGCAGTACTTC CASSQQRRSYEQYF
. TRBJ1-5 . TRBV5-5 TGTGCCAGCAGCTTGGCCTCCGGGGGGCAGCCCCAGCATTTT CASSLASGGQPQHF
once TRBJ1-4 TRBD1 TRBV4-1 TGCGCCAGCAGCCAACCTGGACAGGCTCGGGGAGGACTGTTTTTT CASSQPGQARGGLFF
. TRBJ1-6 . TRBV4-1 TGCGCCAGCAGCCAGGAGACTCCATACCCGAGACCCCTCCACTTT CASSQETPYPRPLHF
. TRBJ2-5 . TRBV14 TGTGCCAGCAGCCAAGTTAGTGAGGAGACCCAGTACTTC CASSQVSEETQYF
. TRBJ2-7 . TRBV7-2 TGTGCCAGCAGCTTAGCGGGAGAGAGCTCCTACGAGCAGTACTTC CASSLAGESSYEQYF
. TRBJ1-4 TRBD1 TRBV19 TGTGCCAGTAATTCGGGACAGGGGTTAGGGGCTAATGAAAAACTGTTTTTT CASNSGQGLGANEKLFF
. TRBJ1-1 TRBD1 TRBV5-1 TGCGCCAGCAGCTCTGACAGGGGGCAGAATGGGAACACTGAAGCTTTCTTT CASSSDRGQNGNTEAFF
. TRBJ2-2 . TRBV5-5 TGTGCCAGCAGCTTGAGTACAGTGACGAACACCGGGGAGCTGTTTTTT CASSLSTVTNTGELFF
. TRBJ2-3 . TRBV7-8 TGTGCCAGCAGCTCCACAGGAGATACGCAGTATTTT CASSSTGDTQYF
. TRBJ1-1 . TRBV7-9 . CASSLVGTGTFF
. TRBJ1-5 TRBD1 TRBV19 TGTGCCAGTAGTAGAAGAGGACAGGGGGATCAGCCCCAGCATTTT CASSRRGQGDQPQHF
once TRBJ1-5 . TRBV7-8 TGTGCCAGCAGCTTAGCAGGGGTTTCGAGCAATCAGCCCCAGCATTTT CASSLAGVSSNQPQHF
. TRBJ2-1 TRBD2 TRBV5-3 TGTGCCAGAACTAGCGGGAGGGCCTGCGAGCAGTTCTTC CARTSGRACEQFF
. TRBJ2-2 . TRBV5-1 TGCGCCAGCAGCTTCAGCAGGGCCACCGGGGAGCTGTTTTTT CASSFSRATGELFF
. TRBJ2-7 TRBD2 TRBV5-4 TGTGCCAGCAGCCCGGGGTGGGCGGGAGAACACGAGCAGTACTTC CASSPGWAGEHEQYF
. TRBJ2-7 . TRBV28 TGTGCCAGCAGTTCGCAGGTGAACTCCTACGAGCAGTACTTC CASSSQVNSYEQYF
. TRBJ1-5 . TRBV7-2 TGTGCCAGCAGCTTCCCAAATCAGCCCCAGCATTTT CASSFPNQPQHF
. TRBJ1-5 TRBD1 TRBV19 TGTGCCAGCAGGGACAGGGTATTTCGGAGCAATCAGCCCCAGCATTTT CASRDRVFRSNQPQHF
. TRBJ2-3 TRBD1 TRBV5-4 TGTGCCAGCAGCTTGGGACAGGGGAGAGGGCAGTATTTT CASSLGQGRGQYF
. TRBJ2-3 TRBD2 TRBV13 TGTGCCAGCAGCTTACTAGCGGGAGTGGTAGGTCAAGCAGATACGCAGTATTTT CASSLLAGVVGQADTQYF
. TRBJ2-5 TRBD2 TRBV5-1 TGCGCCAGCAGCTTAAATTCCCAAGGGGATCGGGCGGCGGGAGTTGGAGAGACCCAGTACTTC CASSLNSQGDRAAGVGETQYF
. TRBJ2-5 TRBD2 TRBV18 TGTGCCAGCTCACCACGGTTAGCGGGAGCCTATCAAGAGACCCAGTACTTC CASSPRLAGAYQETQYF
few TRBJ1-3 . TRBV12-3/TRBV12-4 TGTGCCAGCAGTTTCTCCGACACCATATATTTT CASSFSDTIYF
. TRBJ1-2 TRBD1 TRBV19 TGTGCCAGTACGCCGGGGGACAGGGGTAACTATGGCTACACCTTC CASTPGDRGNYGYTF
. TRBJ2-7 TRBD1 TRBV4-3 TGCGCCAGCAGCCAGGCTCGCGGTGGGACAGGGGCCTACGAGCAGTACTTC CASSQARGGTGAYEQYF
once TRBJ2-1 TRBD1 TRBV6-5 TGTGCCAGCAGTTACCTGGGACAGGGTGGTGAGCAGTTCTTC CASSYLGQGGEQFF
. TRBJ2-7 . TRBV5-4 TGTGCCAGCAGCTTGGGGCAGGGCTCCTACGAGCAGTACTTC CASSLGQGSYEQYF
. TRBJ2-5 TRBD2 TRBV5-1 TGCGCCAGCAGCTATGCTCCGTATGGCGGGGGGGCCGGAGAGACCCAGTACTTC CASSYAPYGGGAGETQYF
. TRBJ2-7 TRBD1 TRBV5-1 TGCGCCAGCAGCCCCAGGGGGCAGGGAGAGCAGTACTTC CASSPRGQGEQYF
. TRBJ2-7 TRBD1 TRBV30 TGTGCCTGGACGACTGGACAGGGTACGGGCTACGAGCAGTACTTC CAWTTGQGTGYEQYF
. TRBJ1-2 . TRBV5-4 TGTGCCAGCAGCTTGGACGGCTACGCTACCCAGGGAGGCTACACCTTC CASSLDGYATQGGYTF
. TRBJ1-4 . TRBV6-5 TGTGCCAGCAGTTACTCCGCAGGGCAAGGGGAAAAACTGTTTTTT CASSYSAGQGEKLFF
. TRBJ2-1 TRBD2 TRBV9 TGTGCCAGCAGCGTAGAGGGCGGCGGGAGGGCCTCCAATGAGCAGTTCTTC CASSVEGGGRASNEQFF